The table lists the clone carrying this TCR beta chain with many counts. Its specificity is unknown. Regarding time point: persistent/refractory GD, antithyroid drugs over 5 years with positive TRAb. There was RNA extracted from PBMCs, and the TCR library was made from it. Patients were enrolled at an endocrinology department in Xi'an, China. These data originate in a study of regulatory T cells in long-lasting Graves disease. Regarding the study as a whole: Having only a small sample size may have limited accuracy. TRBV28 was favored in persistent disease, as were TRBJ1-2 and TRBJ2-5.

Arm-PCR of CDR3 regions and iRepertoire HTBI primers were used to build TCR beta libraries. TCRdb re-derived calls from the multiplex PCR reads in MiXCR, one entry per CDR3 protein. Here the sample spans roughly 700,000 distinct CDR3 sequences, about 30% being singletons. Per germline, CDR1 SNHLY and CDR2 FYNNEI. The CDR3 length is 16 residues. The junction had 16 bases not matched to a gene; V was cut back by 8 bases and J by 4 bases. The sequencing here drew on peripheral blood mononuclear cells (PBMCs), taken when the disease was refractory, from a patient treated with antithyroid drugs. This TCR derives from a female donor with Graves disease. The V and J genes are TRBV2 and TRBJ1-2, with 7 bases that match TRBD1. The CDR3 coding sequence is TGTGCCAGCGCAAAGGGGAACCGGGACAGCCCCTATGGCTACACCTTC. Its translation is CASAKGNRDSPYGYTF.